Below are 17 T cell receptor beta chains sequenced from a single sample in a study of T cells in Graves' hyperthyroidism and ophthalmopathy (dated 2019 in TCRdb). Library preparation employed multiplex PCR. The listed sequencing device is Illumina HiSeq 2000. Amplification of TCR beta CDR3 regions was carried out from RNA transcripts. For the first round of RT-PCR on the TCR CDR3, the HTBI primer set was used together with the Qiagen OneStep RT-PCR kit. TCRdb itself trimmed the public reads at Q25 with fastp, ran MiXCR and retained productive beta chains. Every CDR3 protein is listed once, alongside the most common genes and DNA of its rows. Across this sample there are 380,000 or so distinct CDR3 sequences, with more than 11% seen only once. The ten top clones hold about 26% of the sample. Sequenced material: blood. All receptors come from a woman in her thirties with Graves' hyperthyroidism.

There are many counts of this clonotype. The chain combines TRBV15 with TRBJ1-4; D is unresolved. Germline CDR1 reads LNHNV; CDR2 reads YYDKDF (reference sequence). V gave up 1 base and J gave up 6 bases, with 12 bases separating them. The CDR3 sequence is 15 residues long. The CDR3 reads CATSRGNQEYEKLFF. The DNA of the CDR3 is TGTGCCACCAGCAGAGGTAATCAGGAGTATGAAAAACTGTTTTTT.

The J gene is TRBJ2-5, the V gene TRBV7-6; TRBD1 matches at 10 bases. V shed 8 bases, J shed 5 bases, and the junction held 8 bases outside the gene matches. Germline V gene sequence: CDR1 SGHVS, CDR2 FNYEAQ. The CDR3 sequence is 14 residues long. CDR3 amino acids: CASGRTGGRETQYF. CDR3 DNA: TGTGCCAGCGGAAGGACAGGGGGTCGGGAGACCCAGTACTTC.

This clonotype has just a few counts. The rearrangement links TRBV7-8 to TRBJ2-7, with 8 bases lining up with TRBD2. CDR1 and CDR2 from the germline V gene are SGHVS and FQNEAQ. This CDR3 has 15 amino acids. Trimming took 3 bases from V and 5 from J; bases not matched to a gene: 9. CDR3 DNA: TGTGCCAGCAGCTTCAAGCGGGAGTACCCCCACGAGCAGTACTTC. Its protein is CASSFKREYPHEQYF.

As for this clonotype: The junction departs from germline at one end; a sequencing error may be responsible. The chain employs TRBV7-2 and TRBJ2-1; the match to TRBD2 covers 9 bases. Germline CDR1 is SGHTA and CDR2 is FQGNSA. The CDR3 spans 16 residues. The DNA for the CDR3 is TGTGCCGGCAGCTCCTGGGCTAGCGGGGTGCACAATGAGCAGTTCTTC. It is translated as CAGSSWASGVHNEQFF.

The chain combines TRBV20-1 with TRBJ2-1; no definite D call. The CDR3 has 16 residues. The V and J ends lost 2 bases and 6 bases respectively, with 20 bases between them. Germline-derived CDR1 and CDR2 are DFQATT and SNEGSKA (reference sequence). CDR3 sequence (DNA): TGCAGTGCTAGACCTTTCGACCCCACCGACGGCAATGAGCAGTTCTTC. It encodes CSARPFDPTDGNEQFF.

The chain is built from TRBV2 and TRBJ2-2; D could derive from TRBD1 or TRBD2 (5 bases each). Germline values: CDR1 SNHLY, CDR2 FYNNEI. This CDR3 comprises 12 residues. Trimming left V 7 bases short and J 7 bases short, with 10 bases between. CDR3 DNA: TGTGCCAGCAAAGGGGACGTCGGGGAGCTGTTTTTT. As protein: CASKGDVGELFF. Based on the CDR3 plus reference TRBV2 and TRBJ2-2, the full variable domain is EPEVTQTPSHQVTQMGQEVILRCVPISNHLYFYWYRQILGQKVEFLVSFYNNEISEKSEIFDDQFSVERPDGSNFTLKIRSTKLEDSAMYFCASKGDVGELFFGEGSRLTVL.

This clonotype appeared a few times. The CDR3 spells CSAQGALGNEQFF. The DNA for the CDR3 is TGCAGTGCCCAAGGCGCCCTCGGCAATGAGCAGTTCTTC. This chain connects TRBV20-1 to TRBJ2-1; D gene ambiguous. The germline gives CDR1 DFQATT, CDR2 SNEGSKA (reference sequence). Trimming left V 6 bases short and J 6 bases short, with 15 bases between. This CDR3 region has 13 residues.

To note about this clonotype: This clone may be a read error of a much larger clone one base away. The chain recombines TRBV24-1 with TRBJ2-4, with D maybe TRBD1 (5 bases). CDR1 and CDR2 (germline): KGHDR, SFDVKD. The CDR3 is made up of 17 amino acids. CDR3 loop: CTTRVLMYRFAKNIQYF. CDR3 nucleotides: TGTACCACCAGGGTTCTGATGTACCGTTTTGCCAAAAACATTCAGTACTTC.

This clonotype was detected many times. The chain links TRBV28 to TRBJ1-2, with a weak D call TRBD1 (5 bases). The CDR3 covers 13 residues. The germline V and J ends were trimmed by 6 bases and 7 bases, with 15 bases remaining between them. Germline lookup yields CDR1 MDHEN and CDR2 SYDVKM. CDR3 sequence (DNA): TGTGCCAGCAGGCCTCCGGGGGTCGGTGGCTACACCTTC. Amino acids: CASRPPGVGGYTF.

This clonotype came up a few times. The chain recombines TRBV6-1 with TRBJ2-1; D could derive from TRBD1 or TRBD2 (5 bases each). The CDR3 runs to 14 residues. Germline V gene data show CDR1 as MNHNS and CDR2 as SASEGT. V lost 6 bases and J lost 6, with 15 bases in between. CDR3 sequence: CASRGPYGANEQFF. DNA of the CDR3: TGTGCCAGCAGGGGGCCTTACGGGGCCAATGAGCAGTTCTTC.

The sample holds a few counts of this clonotype. The chain carries TRBV7-2 and TRBJ2-2, with D perhaps assigned TRBD1 or TRBD2 (6 bases each). Germline V CDR1 and CDR2: SGHTA, FQGNSA. The CDR3 loop spans 13 amino acids. Trimming took off 7 bases at V and 8 bases at J, with 14 bases between the two ends. Here the CDR3 DNA reads TGTGCCAGCACCCCTTGGGGGGCAGGGGAGCTGTTTTTT. This codes for CASTPWGAGELFF.

This clonotype appeared a few times. The V gene is TRBV7-2, the J gene TRBJ2-2; D gene ambiguous. V was clipped by 2 bases and J by 9 bases, with 7 bases between them. CDR3 size: 12 residues. The germline gives CDR1 SGHTA, CDR2 FQGNSA. CDR3 DNA: TGTGCCAGCAGCTTACGTGGGCGGGAGCTGTTTTTT. It encodes CASSLRGRELFF. The whole variable domain, filled in from reference TRBV7-2 and TRBJ2-2, reads GAGVSQSPSNKVTEKGKDVELRCDPISGHTALYWYRQSLGQGLEFLIYFQGNSAPDKSGLPSDRFSAERTGGSVSTLTIQRTQQEDSAVYLCASSLRGRELFFGEGSRLTVL.

This clonotype was observed many times. The chain recombines TRBV15 with TRBJ2-5; D not resolved. The CDR3 covers 13 residues. Germline lookup yields CDR1 LNHNV and CDR2 YYDKDF (reference sequence). With 0 bases removed from V and 2 bases from J, the gap between germline ends came to 4 bases. The CDR3 DNA reads as TGTGCCACCAGCAGAGATCCTCAAGAGACCCAGTACTTC. Encoded protein: CATSRDPQETQYF.

The table lists this clonotype with many counts. The chain couples TRBV2 to TRBJ2-5; 10 bases are shared with TRBD2. There are 14 residues in the CDR3. J lost 5 bases, V lost 6 bases, and 6 bases had no gene match. CDR1 and CDR2 from the germline V gene are SNHLY and FYNNEI. CDR3 protein: CASSLGLARETQYF. Here the CDR3 DNA reads TGTGCCAGCAGCCTGGGACTAGCGAGGGAGACCCAGTACTTC.

The chain links TRBV6-1 to TRBJ1-2; possibly TRBD1 for D (6 bases). Germline values: CDR1 MNHNS, CDR2 SASEGT. The CDR3 consists of 15 residues. Between the trimmed V and J ends, which lost 1 base and 3 bases, there was a span of 12 bases. The CDR3 reads CASSEGWGADYGYTF. DNA of the CDR3: TGTGCCAGCAGTGAAGGGTGGGGGGCGGACTATGGCTACACCTTC.

The sample holds a few counts of this clonotype. V and J are TRBV4-3 and TRBJ2-2; D unclear. Germline V gives CDR1 LGHNA, CDR2 YSLEER. This CDR3 contains 16 residues. V shed 0 bases and J shed 1 base, with 9 bases lying between them. The CDR3 region has the DNA TGCGCCAGCAGCCAAGATCTTAGGCAGAACACCGGGGAGCTGTTTTTT. Residues: CASSQDLRQNTGELFF.

There are many counts of this clonotype. V gene TRBV19 combines with J gene TRBJ1-1; 8 bases match TRBD1. V lost 0 bases and J lost 10; bases outside the gene matches: 10. This CDR3 comprises 15 residues. From germline, CDR1 is LNHDA and CDR2 SQIVND (reference sequence). The CDR3 protein is CASSIDLDRERGAFF. DNA for the CDR3: TGTGCCAGTAGTATAGATCTGGACAGGGAAAGGGGAGCTTTCTTT.